These 32 T cell receptor beta chains were sequenced from one sample in a study of blood T cell repertoires in COVID-19. Profiling relied on immunoSEQ multiplex PCR, and the TCRdb table lists in-frame clones only, not all of them. The sample consists of roughly 51,000 clones, around 93% of them appearing once. Sequences were obtained from peripheral blood. The receptors shown here come from a woman aged 60-75 years with active or convalescent COVID-19.

The DNA of the CDR3 is TGTGCCAGCAGCTTACAGGGTTGGGGGCGTAGCAATCAGCCCCAGCATTTT. This encodes CASSLQGWGRSNQPQHF. The J gene is TRBJ1-5, the V gene TRBV5-5; the D gene is possibly TRBD1 (6 bases). The CDR3 sequence is 17 residues long. In germline, CDR1 is SGHKS, CDR2 YYEKEE (reference sequence). V lost 2 bases to trimming and J lost 0 bases, with 15 bases between them.

The V gene is TRBV6-1, the J gene TRBJ2-3, with 9 bases that match TRBD2. The CDR3 covers 17 residues. In germline, CDR1 is MNHNS, CDR2 SASEGT. V shed 3 bases and J 4 bases; nucleotides not matched to a gene: 11. CDR3 DNA sequence: TGTGCCAGCAGTGACAGCGGGGGGCCTAGCATTGCAGATACGCAGTATTTT. Translating gives CASSDSGGPSIADTQYF.

This clone was seen a few times. The genes are TRBV6-5 and TRBJ1-6; tentatively, D is TRBD1 (5 bases). This CDR3 comprises 13 residues. Germline assignment: CDR1 MNHEY and CDR2 SVGAGI. The CDR3 spells CVSGFNLNSPLHF. The CDR3 nucleotides read TGTGTTTCAGGGTTTAATCTTAATTCACCCCTCCACTTT.

V is TRBV15 and J is TRBJ2-7, with 12 positions matching TRBD2. CDR1 LNHNV and CDR2 YYDKDF come from the germline V gene (reference sequence). The CDR3 is made up of 16 amino acids. Trimming removed 0 bases from V and 5 bases from J; junction bases left unmatched: 5. In DNA, the CDR3 is TGTGCCACCAGCAGAGACAAGACTAGCGGGAGAAACGAGCAGTACTTC. Its translation is CATSRDKTSGRNEQYF.

The rearrangement joins TRBV9 to TRBJ1-1; 11 nucleotides match TRBD1. Germline trimming cut 0 bases from V and 3 bases from J; bases unmatched to any gene: 4. Germline-derived CDR1 and CDR2 are SGDLS and YYNGEE. CDR3 size: 16 residues. The CDR3 DNA is TGTGCCAGCAGCGTAGGTCCGGGACAGGGGGACACTGAAGCTTTCTTT. It translates to CASSVGPGQGDTEAFF.

The rearrangement joins TRBV6-5 to TRBJ1-2; 9 bases are shared with TRBD1. The CDR3 loop spans 14 amino acids. The germline CDR1 and CDR2 sequences are MNHEY and SVGAGI. Trimming removed 5 bases from V and 2 bases from J; junction bases left unmatched: 3. CDR3 residues: CASSPGTGNYGYTF. The CDR3 DNA reads as TGTGCCAGCAGTCCCGGGACAGGGAACTATGGCTACACCTTC.

A single count supports this clone. The V gene is TRBV4-1, the J gene TRBJ1-4; the match to TRBD1 covers 7 bases. J gave up 5 bases and V 4 bases, and 10 bases lay outside the gene matches. The germline V gene encodes CDR1 MGHRA and CDR2 YSYEKL. This CDR3 has 16 residues. This CDR3 reads CASSLVSGTVNEKLFF. CDR3 sequence (DNA): TGCGCCAGCAGCCTTGTTTCCGGGACAGTAAATGAAAAACTGTTTTTT.

This clone came up once. This rearrangement joins TRBV27 to TRBJ2-2, with 8 bases identical to TRBD2. J was trimmed by 3 bases and V by 2 bases; bases with no gene match: 2. There are 15 residues in the CDR3. Germline loops: CDR1 MNHEY, CDR2 SMNVEV (reference sequence). In DNA, the CDR3 is TGTGCCAGCAGTTTAAGCGGGGGAGACACCGGGGAGCTGTTTTTT. This codes for CASSLSGGDTGELFF.

This clone was observed a single time. This chain links TRBV7-2 with TRBJ2-7; D unclear. The CDR3 contains 11 residues. V lost 5 bases to trimming and J lost 2 bases, with 4 bases between them. Germline V gene data show CDR1 as SGHTA and CDR2 as FQGNSA. The CDR3 spells CASSPAYEQYF. The CDR3 nucleotides are TGTGCCAGCAGCCCTGCCTACGAGCAGTACTTC.

This clone is a singleton in its sample. The chain has TRBV19 and TRBJ2-5; TRBD2 might be the D (6 bases). Per germline, CDR1 LNHDA and CDR2 SQIVND (reference sequence). This CDR3 has 14 residues. With 3 bases removed from V and 2 bases from J, the gap between germline ends came to 10 bases. The CDR3 loop is CASSMSSAQETQYF. The CDR3 coding sequence is TGTGCCAGTAGTATGTCTAGCGCGCAAGAGACCCAGTACTTC.

The gene calls are TRBV11-2 and TRBJ2-4, with 9 positions matching TRBD1. The V segment lost 5 bases and the J segment 0 bases; nucleotides outside the gene matches: 11. CDR1 is SGHAT, CDR2 FQNNGV, per germline. The CDR3 is made up of 18 amino acids. The CDR3 is CASSGWDRAGLAKNIQYF. The CDR3 DNA is TGTGCCAGCAGCGGATGGGACAGGGCGGGTTTAGCCAAAAACATTCAGTACTTC.

The V gene is TRBV5-4, the J gene TRBJ1-1; TRBD1 agrees at 7 bases. CDR3 size: 15 residues. The germline gives CDR1 SGHNT, CDR2 YYREEE (reference sequence). Trimming removed 2 bases from V and 1 base from J; junction bases left unmatched: 5. The CDR3 DNA reads TGTGCCAGCAGCTTTAAACGGACAGGGAACACTGAAGCTTTCTTT. This translates into CASSFKRTGNTEAFF.

This CDR3 reads CASSFPPRLAGGNEQFF. DNA for the CDR3: TGTGCCAGCAGTTTCCCCCCCCGACTAGCGGGGGGCAATGAGCAGTTCTTC. The rearrangement links TRBV27 to TRBJ2-1; the match to TRBD2 covers 13 bases. Trimming cost V 3 bases and J 6 bases; bases outside gene matches: 8. The CDR3 consists of 17 residues. From germline, CDR1 is MNHEY and CDR2 SMNVEV (reference sequence).

The V gene is TRBV6-5, the J gene TRBJ1-1; D is possibly TRBD1 (6 bases). The ends were cut back, 2 bases at V and 0 bases at J, with 10 bases in the middle. The V gene's germline CDR1 is MNHEY and CDR2 SVGAGI. The CDR3 is 15 amino acids. The CDR3 bases are TGTGCCAGCAGTTACCGTCAGGGGATGAACACTGAAGCTTTCTTT. Amino acid sequence: CASSYRQGMNTEAFF.

The rearrangement links TRBV24-1 to TRBJ2-3; 9 bases align to TRBD2. V shed 5 bases and J 4 bases; nucleotides not matched to a gene: 12. Germline V gene sequence: CDR1 KGHDR, CDR2 SFDVKD. CDR3 length: 17 amino acids. The CDR3 nucleotides are TGTGCCACCAGTGCCCCTGGTAGCGGGAGTCGGGCAGATACGCAGTATTTT. Protein product: CATSAPGSGSRADTQYF.

The rearrangement joins TRBV5-6 to TRBJ2-2; the match to TRBD2 covers 7 bases. This CDR3 is built from 16 residues. Trimming removed 3 bases from V and 5 bases from J; junction bases left unmatched: 10. Germline CDR1 and CDR2: SGHDT and YYEEEE. The CDR3 nucleotides are TGTGCCAGCAGCTCCCCCGGAGGCGGGAGAACCGGGGAGCTGTTTTTT. Protein product: CASSSPGGGRTGELFF.

This clone was picked up a small number of times. The chain links TRBV18 to TRBJ2-1; 9 bases are a match to TRBD2. The V gene end was trimmed by 3 bases and the J gene end by 7 bases; junction bases not matched to a gene: 4. The CDR3 contains 14 residues. Germline V CDR1 and CDR2: KGHSH, LQKENI. The CDR3 is CASSPRREGNEQFF. The CDR3 nucleotides read TGTGCCAGCTCACCCCGGCGGGAGGGGAATGAGCAGTTCTTC.

The rearrangement uses TRBV5-1 and TRBJ2-5, with 9 bases identical to TRBD2. Germline loops: CDR1 SGHRS, CDR2 YFSETQ. The V and J ends lost 0 bases and 5 bases, in that order; junction bases with no gene match: 2. The CDR3 covers 14 residues. The CDR3 bases are TGCGCCAGCAGCTTGGGACTAGCGGTGGAGACCCAGTACTTC. The encoded protein is CASSLGLAVETQYF. The whole variable domain, remainder taken from reference TRBV5-1 and TRBJ2-5, is KAGVTQTPRYLIKTRGQQVTLSCSPISGHRSVSWYQQTPGQGLQFLFEYFSETQRNKGNFPGRFSGRQFSNSRSEMNVSTLELGDSALYLCASSLGLAVETQYFGPGTRLLVL.

This chain joins TRBV28 and TRBJ1-5; 9 nucleotides align to TRBD1. V trimming: 4 bases; J trimming: 6 bases; junction bases outside the gene matches: 7. Germline CDR1 MDHEN, CDR2 SYDVKM. This CDR3 region has 15 residues. CDR3 sequence (DNA): TGTGCCAGCAGTTCGGGACAGGGCCTTTCTCAGCCCCAGCATTTT. Its translation: CASSSGQGLSQPQHF.

Only one count was recorded for this clone. This chain uses TRBV7-3 with TRBJ1-4; unclear D gene. This CDR3 contains 15 residues. CDR1 is SGHTA and CDR2 is FQGTGA in the germline V gene. V was clipped by 2 bases and J by 0 bases, with 7 bases between them. The DNA of the CDR3 is TGTGCCAGCAGCTTAGGCGGATCAACTAATGAAAAACTGTTTTTT. This gives the protein CASSLGGSTNEKLFF.

The V gene is TRBV5-5, the J gene TRBJ1-1; no definite D call. The CDR3 totals 15 residues. Germline V gives CDR1 SGHKS, CDR2 YYEKEE (reference sequence). Trimming took off 1 base at V and 0 bases at J, with 10 bases between the two ends. CDR3 sequence (DNA): TGTGCCAGCAGCTTGTTTCCGGGGATGAACACTGAAGCTTTCTTT. It translates to CASSLFPGMNTEAFF. Drawing the rest from reference TRBV5-5 and TRBJ1-1, the complete variable domain is DAGVTQSPTHLIKTRGQQVTLRCSPISGHKSVSWYQQVLGQGPQFIFQYYEKEERGRGNFPDRFSARQFPNYSSELNVNALLLGDSALYLCASSLFPGMNTEAFFGQGTRLTVV.

V gene TRBV24-1 combines with J gene TRBJ1-5; D remains unclear. The CDR3 is 13 residues long. In germline, CDR1 is KGHDR, CDR2 SFDVKD. V lost 5 bases, J lost 5 bases, and 9 bases lay in between. This chain's CDR3 is CATSASIDQPQHF. The DNA of the CDR3 is TGTGCCACCAGTGCCAGTATCGATCAGCCCCAGCATTTT.

This chain joins TRBV5-1 and TRBJ2-5, with 13 positions matching TRBD2. The CDR3 is made up of 19 amino acids. In germline, CDR1 is SGHRS, CDR2 YFSETQ. J gave up 4 bases and V 0 bases, and 12 bases lay outside the gene matches. In DNA form, the CDR3 reads TGCGCCAGCAGCTTGGGACTAGCGGGAGGATCGCTCGGAAGAGAGACCCAGTACTTC. It translates to CASSLGLAGGSLGRETQYF.

This sequence joins TRBV11-2 and TRBJ2-7, with 9 bases lining up with TRBD2. V lost 2 bases, J lost 2 bases, and 4 bases stayed unmatched. The CDR3 runs 15 residues. Per germline, CDR1 SGHAT and CDR2 FQNNGV. For the CDR3, the DNA is TGTGCCAGCAGCTTATTGCGGGAGGGAACCTACGAGCAGTACTTC. Protein sequence: CASSLLREGTYEQYF.

The chain has TRBV28 and TRBJ2-3, with D possibly TRBD1 on 6 matching bases. Trimming removed 2 bases at V and 3 bases at J, with 21 bases between. The CDR3 runs to 18 residues. CDR1 is MDHEN, CDR2 SYDVKM, per germline. The chain's CDR3 is CASSLRPRTGWSTDTQYF. The CDR3 DNA sequence: TGTGCCAGCAGTTTAAGGCCTCGCACAGGGTGGAGTACAGATACGCAGTATTTT.

The chain couples TRBV11-2 to TRBJ2-3; TRBD2 agrees at 9 bases. Germline trimming cut 3 bases from V and 3 bases from J; bases unmatched to any gene: 7. The CDR3 length is 16 residues. Germline CDR1 and CDR2: SGHAT and FQNNGV. CDR3 sequence: CASSFFAGGRTDTQYF. CDR3 nucleotides: TGTGCCAGCAGCTTCTTTGCGGGGGGGCGTACAGATACGCAGTATTTT.

V usage is TRBV20-1 and J usage is TRBJ2-5; 13 bases agree with TRBD2. CDR3 length: 16 amino acids. Germline trimming cut 3 bases from V and 5 bases from J; bases unmatched to any gene: 9. Germline V lookup: CDR1 DFQATT, CDR2 SNEGSKA (reference sequence). The CDR3 loop reads CSASTGLAGKGETQYF. In DNA, the CDR3 is TGCAGTGCTAGTACGGGACTAGCGGGAAAGGGCGAGACCCAGTACTTC.

The V and J genes are TRBV15 and TRBJ2-5, with TRBD2 identical over 8 bases. The germline V gene encodes CDR1 LNHNV and CDR2 YYDKDF (reference sequence). The CDR3 loop spans 12 amino acids. V lost 7 bases and J lost 7; bases outside the gene matches: 5. The CDR3 reads CATNAGGATQYF. The CDR3 region has the DNA TGTGCCACCAACGCCGGGGGGGCGACCCAGTACTTC. The full variable domain, rest sourced from reference TRBV15 and TRBJ2-5, is DAMVIQNPRYQVTQFGKPVTLSCSQTLNHNVMYWYQQKSSQAPKLLFHYYDKDFNNEADTPDNFQSRRPNTSFCFLDIRSPGLGDTAMYLCATNAGGATQYFGPGTRLLVL.

This chain joins TRBV6-5 and TRBJ2-2; TRBD2 is a possible D gene (5 bases). Germline CDR1 and CDR2: MNHEY and SVGAGI. The CDR3 spans 13 residues. Here the CDR3 reads CATRETNTGELFF. CDR3 bases: TGTGCAACTCGGGAAACGAACACCGGGGAGCTGTTTTTT.

CDR3 DNA sequence: TGTGCCACCAGCACCTTAGCGGGAGGGCCAGATACGCAGTATTTT. As protein: CATSTLAGGPDTQYF. The chain carries TRBV15 and TRBJ2-3; TRBD2 matches 11 bases. The CDR3 sequence is 15 residues long. Germline-derived CDR1 and CDR2 are LNHNV and YYDKDF (reference sequence). Trimming took 4 bases from V and 4 from J; bases not matched to a gene: 4. Full variable domain (rest looked up from reference TRBV15 and TRBJ2-3): DAMVIQNPRYQVTQFGKPVTLSCSQTLNHNVMYWYQQKSSQAPKLLFHYYDKDFNNEADTPDNFQSRRPNTSFCFLDIRSPGLGDTAMYLCATSTLAGGPDTQYFGPGTRLTVL.

The chain couples TRBV7-2 to TRBJ1-2, with D possibly matching TRBD1 (6 bases). Germline V lookup: CDR1 SGHTA, CDR2 FQGNSA. The ends were cut back, 4 bases at V and 4 bases at J, with 19 bases in the middle. The CDR3 extends over 16 amino acids. CDR3 sequence: CASSSPGTSALYGYTF. The CDR3 DNA is TGTGCCAGCAGCTCTCCCGGGACAAGTGCCCTCTATGGCTACACCTTC.

The CDR3 DNA follows: TGTGCCAGCAGTTCGTTCAGGGTCGGAGAGACCCAGTACTTC. This gives the protein CASSSFRVGETQYF. The chain couples TRBV6-5 to TRBJ2-5, with D perhaps matching TRBD1 (5 bases). The CDR3 has 14 amino acids. Trimming removed 4 bases at V and 4 bases at J, with 13 bases between. Germline-derived CDR1 and CDR2 are MNHEY and SVGAGI.